Listed here are 10 T cell receptor beta chains from one sample, sequenced in a study of CD8 T cells in Susac syndrome. A quantity of 0.5 to 1 ug RNA underwent reverse transcription using random hexamers. TCRdb passed the immunoSEQ multiplex PCR reads through MiXCR, listing each CDR3 protein once. The sample shows about 210,000 distinct CDR3 sequences, over 90% of them seen only once. Sequencing used CD4+ T cells from PBMCs. These receptors all come from a human donor with Susac syndrome.

The rearrangement links TRBV9 to TRBJ1-1, with D perhaps TRBD1 (6 bases). This CDR3 has 14 amino acids. CDR1 is SGDLS, CDR2 YYNGEE, per germline. Trimming removed 3 bases at V and 0 bases at J, with 9 bases between. The CDR3 nucleotides read TGTGCCAGCAGCGCGGGACACTTGAACACTGAAGCTTTCTTT. Residues: CASSAGHLNTEAFF.

The CDR3 loop is CASSSRLDADTQYF. The CDR3 bases are TGTGCCAGTAGTTCACGACTAGATGCAGATACGCAGTATTTT. This chain connects TRBV19 to TRBJ2-3, with D possibly TRBD2 on 6 matching bases. The CDR3 sequence is 14 residues long. The germline CDR1 and CDR2 sequences are LNHDA and SQIVND (reference sequence). V was shortened by 5 bases and J by 4 bases, with 13 bases between the two germline ends.

The chain couples TRBV2 to TRBJ1-5; D is undetermined. Trimming shortened V by 3 bases and J by 2 bases, and 8 bases separated the two germline ends. The germline CDR1 and CDR2 sequences are SNHLY and FYNNEI. The CDR3 loop spans 14 amino acids. CDR3 in DNA: TGTGCCAGCAGTGATTTAAGCGGCAATCAGCCCCAGCATTTT. Translating it yields CASSDLSGNQPQHF.

The DNA of the CDR3 is TGTGCCAGCAGTGACGCAGGCGCAAGCACCGGGGAGCTGTTTTTT. This translates into CASSDAGASTGELFF. V gene TRBV25-1 combines with J gene TRBJ2-2; D ambiguous. V lost 3 bases and J 4 bases, leaving 12 bases between the germline ends. This CDR3 spans 15 amino acids. Germline CDR1 is MGHDK and CDR2 is SYGVNS.

The chain recombines TRBV28 with TRBJ2-7, with D tentatively TRBD1 or TRBD2 (6 bases each). The CDR3 has 14 residues. The germline CDR1 and CDR2 sequences are MDHEN and SYDVKM. V dropped 8 bases and J dropped 3 bases, with 17 bases sitting between them. The CDR3 protein is CASRPGGTLYEQYF. The CDR3 nucleotides are TGTGCCAGCCGTCCCGGCGGGACACTCTACGAGCAGTACTTC.

This clonotype was counted a few times. The junction departs from germline at one end; a sequencing error may be responsible. In nucleotides, the CDR3 is TGTGCTAGCAGCTTATCCGGGACAGCGAACACCGGGGAGCTGTTTTTT. As protein: CASSLSGTANTGELFF. The J gene is TRBJ2-2, the V gene TRBV7-7; TRBD1 matches 7 bases. Germline V gives CDR1 SSHAT, CDR2 FNYEAQ (reference sequence). The CDR3 is 16 amino acids. The full variable domain, with the rest looked up from reference TRBV7-7 and TRBJ2-2, is GAGVSQSPRYKVTKRGQDVTLRCDPISSHATLYWYQQALGQGPEFLTYFNYEAQPDKSGLPSDRFSAERPEGSISTLTIQRTEQRDSAMYRCASSLSGTANTGELFFGEGSRLTVL.

The chain links TRBV20-1 to TRBJ1-2, with TRBD1 matching 10 bases. Germline V gene lookup returns CDR1 DFQATT and CDR2 SNEGSKA (reference sequence). V was clipped by 5 bases and J by 7 bases; unmatched bases: 7. The CDR3 spans 13 residues. Here the CDR3 DNA reads TGCAGTGCTCCGGGACAGGGGAATGTTGGCTACACCTTC. It is translated as CSAPGQGNVGYTF.

The chain combines TRBV20-1 with TRBJ2-4; 7 positions match TRBD2. This CDR3 is built from 16 residues. Germline CDR1 and CDR2: DFQATT and SNEGSKA (reference sequence). The junction had 7 bases not matched to a gene; V was cut back by 1 base and J by 1 base. The CDR3 region has the DNA TGCAGTGCTAGAGCTAGCGGCGCGGAGGCCAAAAACATTCAGTACTTC. Translating it yields CSARASGAEAKNIQYF.

This clonotype was seen a single time. V and J are TRBV29-1 and TRBJ2-6, with no clear D. CDR1 and CDR2 (germline): SQVTM, ANQGSEA. V lost 6 bases and J 1 base, leaving 10 bases between the germline ends. This CDR3 has 14 amino acids. The CDR3 loop is CSVEMTSGANVLTF. The CDR3 region has the DNA TGCAGCGTCGAGATGACATCTGGGGCCAACGTCCTGACTTTC.

The chain carries TRBV28 and TRBJ2-1; 8 bases agree with TRBD2. This CDR3 contains 13 residues. The germline V gene has CDR1 MDHEN and CDR2 SYDVKM. The V gene end was trimmed by 6 bases and the J gene end by 2 bases; junction bases not matched to a gene: 0. The CDR3: CASSGGAYNEQFF. Here the CDR3 DNA reads TGTGCCAGCAGCGGGGGGGCCTACAATGAGCAGTTCTTC.